This TCR beta chain was retrieved from a study of T cells after yellow fever vaccination. Study observations and caveats: Most primary-vaccination clones recurred post-booster (roughly 96% CD4, around 88% CD8). Contaminants from the bulk population, in the form of abundant clonotypes, could be found in FACS-sorted repertoires.

TCR cDNA was made by 5'RACE template switching, adding a universal primer site and UMIs. TCRdb re-called the 5' RACE reads with MiXCR, one entry per CDR3 protein. The sample holds about 170,000 distinct CDR3 sequences, about 6.2% seen once. A word on this clonotype: Antigen unknown.

This CDR3 region has 16 residues. V trimming: 1 base; J trimming: 4 bases; junction bases outside the gene matches: 7. In germline, CDR1 is SGHRS, CDR2 YFSETQ. The gene calls are TRBV5-1 and TRBJ2-2; 7 positions match TRBD2. This TCR derives from a man aged 18 to 30 who received the YFV17D yellow fever vaccine. Specimen: CD4+ T cells sorted from PBMCs, collected on the day of the first yellow fever vaccination. As DNA, the CDR3 is TGCGCCAGCAGCTTGAACGGGGGGACGAGCACCGGGGAGCTGTTTTTT. This gives the protein CASSLNGGTSTGELFF. The variable domain in full, with the rest retrieved from reference TRBV5-1 and TRBJ2-2, is KAGVTQTPRYLIKTRGQQVTLSCSPISGHRSVSWYQQTPGQGLQFLFEYFSETQRNKGNFPGRFSGRQFSNSRSEMNVSTLELGDSALYLCASSLNGGTSTGELFFGEGSRLTVL.